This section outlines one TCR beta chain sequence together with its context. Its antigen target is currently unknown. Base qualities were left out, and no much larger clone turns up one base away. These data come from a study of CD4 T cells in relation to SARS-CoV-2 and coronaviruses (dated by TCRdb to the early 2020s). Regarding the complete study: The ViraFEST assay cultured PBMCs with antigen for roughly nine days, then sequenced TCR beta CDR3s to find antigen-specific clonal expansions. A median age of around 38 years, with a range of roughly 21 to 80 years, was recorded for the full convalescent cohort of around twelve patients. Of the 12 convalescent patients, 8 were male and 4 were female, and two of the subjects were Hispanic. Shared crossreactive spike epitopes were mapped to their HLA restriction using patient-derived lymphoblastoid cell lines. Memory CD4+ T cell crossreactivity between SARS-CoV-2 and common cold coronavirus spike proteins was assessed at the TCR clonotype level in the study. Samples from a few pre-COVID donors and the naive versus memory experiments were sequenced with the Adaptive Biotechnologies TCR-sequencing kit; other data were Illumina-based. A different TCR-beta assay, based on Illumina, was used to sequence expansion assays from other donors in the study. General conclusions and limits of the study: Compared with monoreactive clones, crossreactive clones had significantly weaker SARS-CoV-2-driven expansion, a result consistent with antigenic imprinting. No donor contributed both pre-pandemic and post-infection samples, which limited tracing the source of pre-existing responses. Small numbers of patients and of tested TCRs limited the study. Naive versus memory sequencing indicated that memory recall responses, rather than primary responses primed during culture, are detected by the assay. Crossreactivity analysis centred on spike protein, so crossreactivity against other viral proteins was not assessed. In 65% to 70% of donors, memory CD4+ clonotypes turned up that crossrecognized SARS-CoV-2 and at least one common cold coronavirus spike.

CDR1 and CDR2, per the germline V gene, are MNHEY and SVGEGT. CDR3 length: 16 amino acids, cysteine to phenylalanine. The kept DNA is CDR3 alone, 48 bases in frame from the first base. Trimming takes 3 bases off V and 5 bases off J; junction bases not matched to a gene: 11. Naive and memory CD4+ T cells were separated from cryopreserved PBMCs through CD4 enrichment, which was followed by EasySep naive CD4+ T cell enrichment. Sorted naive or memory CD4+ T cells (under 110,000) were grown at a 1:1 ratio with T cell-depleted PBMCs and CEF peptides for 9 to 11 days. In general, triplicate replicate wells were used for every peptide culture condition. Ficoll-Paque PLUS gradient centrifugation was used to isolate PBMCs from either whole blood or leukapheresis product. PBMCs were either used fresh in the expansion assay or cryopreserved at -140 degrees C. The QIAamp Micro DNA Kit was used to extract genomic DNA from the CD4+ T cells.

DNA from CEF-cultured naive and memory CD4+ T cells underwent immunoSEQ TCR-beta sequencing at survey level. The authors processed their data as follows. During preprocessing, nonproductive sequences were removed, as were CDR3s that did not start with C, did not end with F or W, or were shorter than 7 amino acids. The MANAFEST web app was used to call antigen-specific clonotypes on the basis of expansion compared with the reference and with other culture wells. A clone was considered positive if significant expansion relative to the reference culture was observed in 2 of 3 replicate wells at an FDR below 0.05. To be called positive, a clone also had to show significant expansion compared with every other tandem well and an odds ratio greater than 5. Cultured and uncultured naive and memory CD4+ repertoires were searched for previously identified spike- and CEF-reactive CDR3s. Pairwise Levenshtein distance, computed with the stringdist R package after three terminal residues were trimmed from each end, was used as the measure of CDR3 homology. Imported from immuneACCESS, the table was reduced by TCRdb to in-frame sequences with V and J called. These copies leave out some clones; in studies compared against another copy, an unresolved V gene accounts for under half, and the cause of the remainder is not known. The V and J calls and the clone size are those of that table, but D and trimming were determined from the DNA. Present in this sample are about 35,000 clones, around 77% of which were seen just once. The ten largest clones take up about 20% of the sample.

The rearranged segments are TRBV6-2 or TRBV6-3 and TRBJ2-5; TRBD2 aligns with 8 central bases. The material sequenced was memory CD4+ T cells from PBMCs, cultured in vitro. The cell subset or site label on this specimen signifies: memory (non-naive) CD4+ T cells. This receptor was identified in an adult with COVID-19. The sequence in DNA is TGTGCCAGCAGTTATCGGCCGGGAGGGCCTGGGGAGACCCAGTACTTC. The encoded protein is CASSYRPGGPGETQYF.